This entry is about one T cell receptor (beta chain). Its antigen is still unknown. V lost 2 bases, J lost 5 bases, and 10 bases lay in between. CDR1 and CDR2 from the germline V gene are SGHRS and YFSETQ. The CDR3 loop spans 13 amino acids. These data come from a study of Ad26.COV2.S vaccination and SARS-CoV-2 variants. Clones were sequenced by immunoSEQ multiplex PCR, and TCRdb holds only the in-frame ones, with some missing. The data contain approximately 400,000 clones, just over 90% of them seen just once; the ten biggest clones take up around 4.2%. Study-level results: Analyses that measured TCR breadth and depth may have underestimated total T cell responses.

This chain joins TRBV5-1 and TRBJ2-5; TRBD2 might be the D (5 bases). Here the sequenced sample was peripheral blood, taken after recovery from COVID-19. The TCR was taken from a human donor who had recovered from COVID-19. CDR3 region: CASSFLGEETQYF. The CDR3 coding sequence is TGCGCCAGCAGCTTCCTGGGAGAGGAGACCCAGTACTTC.